This is a list of T cell receptor beta chains from one sample in a study of T cell repertoires in cytomegalovirus infection. TCRdb re-analysed the reads in MiXCR, keeping a single row per CDR3 protein. The table includes under 850,000 distinct CDR3 sequences, about a third detected once. Specimen: PBMCs. These receptors were collected from a human donor in good health (CMV status not recorded). Some clones in this sample may be carry-over from other donors' samples. Each CDR3 is given with its conserved first and last residue.

V	length	CDR3
TRBV7-9	14	CASSTDREVSPLHF
TRBV7-2	17	CASSSPGWRSSYNEQFF
TRBV6-1	16	CASSALGQFSGNTIYF
TRBV7-2	12	CASSLAAEGYTF
TRBV7-9	15	CASSVVPAGLDTTSF
TRBV28	12	CASRTTGRVWHF
TRBV7-9	13	CASSEGQIYEQYF
TRBV12-3/TRBV12-4	9	CASSPGLHF
TRBV25-1	14	CASSVEGPLGRYTF
TRBV2	13	CASSEHRAYEQYF
TRBV20-1	16	CSARGQGGVSAYEQYF